Following are 20 T cell receptor beta chains from one sample sequenced in a study of shared clonotypes between healthy human individuals. Clones were read by immunoSEQ multiplex PCR, and TCRdb kept only the in-frame ones, dropping some. The sample lists approximately 2.5 million clones, 80% to 95% occurring once. Sequencing used naive CD4+ T cells from PBMCs. This sample's subset: CD45RA+ positively selected. These receptors were taken from a man aged 18 to 29 in good health. Some clones in this sample may be carry-over from other donors' samples.

The chain employs TRBV7-2 and TRBJ2-2; 9 positions agree with TRBD1. The CDR3 is made up of 15 amino acids. Per the germline V gene, CDR1 is SGHTA and CDR2 is FQGNSA. Germline trimming cut 2 bases from V and 6 bases from J; bases unmatched to any gene: 4. The CDR3 reads CASSLLGQGAGELFF. The DNA for the CDR3 is TGTGCCAGCAGCTTATTGGGACAGGGAGCCGGGGAGCTGTTTTTT.

With respect to this clone: Other DNA sequences in the sample encode the same CDR3. J is TRBJ2-3 and V is TRBV28, with no clear D. V was trimmed by 4 bases and J by 2 bases, leaving 7 bases between them. Germline CDR1 is MDHEN and CDR2 is SYDVKM. This CDR3 is 13 amino acids long. CDR3 loop: CASSYGNTDTQYF. CDR3 DNA: TGTGCCAGCAGTTATGGGAACACAGATACGCAGTATTTT.

The V and J genes are TRBV10-1 and TRBJ1-2; 7 bases fit TRBD1. Germline V gives CDR1 WNHNN, CDR2 SYGVQD (reference sequence). Trimming cost V 4 bases and J 3 bases; bases outside gene matches: 8. This CDR3 is built from 15 residues. For the CDR3, the DNA is TGCGCCAGCAGTGGCGGGACAGACAGTTACTATGGCTACACCTTC. Translation: CASSGGTDSYYGYTF.

On this clone: The junction departs from germline at one end; a sequencing error may be responsible. V gene TRBV4-1 combines with J gene TRBJ1-1; 7 bases are a match to TRBD1. The CDR3 consists of 15 residues. Germline V gene sequence: CDR1 MGHRA, CDR2 YSYEKL. The CDR3 coding sequence is TGCGCCGGCAGCCTATTGGACAGGCCGCTCACTGAAGCTTTCTTT. Its protein product is CAGSLLDRPLTEAFF.

This rearrangement joins TRBV28 to TRBJ2-7; D is ambiguous. The V and J ends lost 10 bases and 11 bases respectively, with 24 bases between them. CDR1 MDHEN and CDR2 SYDVKM come from the germline V gene. This CDR3 region has 13 residues. The CDR3 is CATRDVRSDVEYF. The CDR3, as DNA: TGTGCCACCCGAGACGTCCGCTCCGACGTCGAGTACTTC.

CDR3 sequence (DNA): TGTGCCAGCAGCCTCCTGCCTCCCTACGAGCAGTACTTC. This translates into CASSLLPPYEQYF. The chain joins TRBV13 to TRBJ2-7; D gene uncertain. V was pared by 5 bases and J by 2 bases, with 10 bases between. The germline gives CDR1 PRHDT, CDR2 FYEKMQ (reference sequence). The CDR3 contains 13 residues.

The V gene is TRBV29-1, the J gene TRBJ2-5; D possibly corresponds to TRBD2 (6 bases). Looked up from germline, CDR1 is SQVTM and CDR2 is ANQGSEA. The CDR3 totals 12 residues. V lost 5 bases, J lost 4 bases, and 11 bases lay in between. In nucleotides, the CDR3 is TGCAGCGTTTGGACTAAATTAGAGACCCAGTACTTC. Its translation is CSVWTKLETQYF. The variable domain in full, completed from reference TRBV29-1 and TRBJ2-5, reads SAVISQKPSRDICQRGTSLTIQCQVDSQVTMMFWYRQQPGQSLTLIATANQGSEATYESGFVIDKFPISRPNLTFSTLTVSNMSPEDSSIYLCSVWTKLETQYFGPGTRLLVL.

Worth noting for this clone: This specimen includes other DNA sequences encoding the same CDR3. The V and J genes are TRBV5-1 and TRBJ2-1, with TRBD2 matching over 11 bases. This CDR3 has 17 amino acids. The V gene end was trimmed by 2 bases and the J gene end by 0 bases; junction bases not matched to a gene: 4. In germline, CDR1 is SGHRS, CDR2 YFSETQ. The CDR3 region is CASSFGLAGSSYNEQFF. As DNA, the CDR3 is TGCGCCAGCAGCTTTGGACTAGCGGGTAGCTCCTACAATGAGCAGTTCTTC.

V and J are TRBV5-5 and TRBJ2-7; maybe TRBD1 (5 bases). Germline values: CDR1 SGHKS, CDR2 YYEKEE (reference sequence). This CDR3 comprises 16 residues. Deletions cut 4 bases from V and 3 bases from J, with 20 bases between. The CDR3 region is CASSHRTAGSDYEQYF. Written as DNA, the CDR3 is TGTGCCAGCAGCCACCGTACGGCAGGGTCGGACTACGAGCAGTACTTC.

The chain employs TRBV5-1 and TRBJ2-1, with TRBD2 matching over 13 bases. With 4 bases clipped from V and 0 bases from J, the junction kept 7 bases outside the gene matches. The CDR3 runs to 18 residues. Germline V gene sequence: CDR1 SGHRS, CDR2 YFSETQ. Here the CDR3 DNA reads TGCGCCAGCAGCCCCACTCGGACTAGCGGGAGCTCCTACAATGAGCAGTTCTTC. The encoded protein is CASSPTRTSGSSYNEQFF.

The chain recombines TRBV19 with TRBJ1-5; D is undetermined. Germline V gives CDR1 LNHDA, CDR2 SQIVND (reference sequence). This CDR3 has 16 residues. Trimming took off 7 bases at V and 0 bases at J, with 16 bases between the two ends. The CDR3 DNA sequence: TGTGCCAGTAACAACCTCCCCCCGGGTAGCAATCAGCCCCAGCATTTT. It encodes CASNNLPPGSNQPQHF.

This clone was observed a few times. The chain joins TRBV6-1 to TRBJ1-1; TRBD1 matches at 9 bases. Germline CDR1 MNHNS, CDR2 SASEGT. Trimming at V came to 4 bases and at J to 5 bases, leaving 11 bases not matched to a gene. The CDR3 extends over 16 amino acids. The chain's CDR3 is CASSGIAGTGRTEAFF. The DNA for the CDR3 is TGTGCCAGCAGTGGCATCGCCGGGACAGGGCGAACTGAAGCTTTCTTT.

This chain links TRBV19 with TRBJ1-5; D uncertain. This CDR3 is 16 amino acids long. Trimming pared 6 bases from V and 1 base from J, leaving 16 bases between. CDR1 LNHDA and CDR2 SQIVND come from the germline V gene (reference sequence). In nucleotides, the CDR3 is TGTGCCAGTAGGCACCCCCGATCCGGCAGCAATCAGCCCCAGCATTTT. Its translation is CASRHPRSGSNQPQHF. The full variable domain, in which reference TRBV19 and TRBJ1-5 provide the parts outside the CDR3, is DGGITQSPKYLFRKEGQNVTLSCEQNLNHDAMYWYRQDPGQGLRLIYYSQIVNDFQKGDIAEGYSVSREKKESFPLTVTSAQKNPTAFYLCASRHPRSGSNQPQHFGDGTRLSIL.

This rearrangement joins TRBV5-1 to TRBJ2-3; 12 nucleotides match TRBD2. V lost 5 bases, J lost 6 bases, and 10 bases stayed unmatched. CDR3 size: 16 residues. Germline V lookup: CDR1 SGHRS, CDR2 YFSETQ. The CDR3 sequence: CASSPRLAGAVDTQYF. The CDR3 nucleotides are TGCGCCAGCAGTCCGAGACTAGCGGGAGCAGTCGATACGCAGTATTTT.

The rearrangement joins TRBV11-2 to TRBJ2-4; tentative D call: TRBD2 (5 bases). The CDR3 spans 11 residues. The germline V and J ends were trimmed by 5 bases and 9 bases, with 8 bases remaining between them. Germline V lookup: CDR1 SGHAT, CDR2 FQNNGV. The CDR3 reads CASSMAGIQYF. The CDR3 DNA reads as TGTGCCAGCAGCATGGCGGGCATTCAGTACTTC.

The chain employs TRBV28 and TRBJ1-5; D gene uncertain. The V end lost 7 bases, the J end lost 5 bases, and 12 bases lay between the germline ends. The CDR3 is 13 amino acids. Germline V CDR1 and CDR2: MDHEN, SYDVKM. The CDR3 nucleotides read TGTGCCAGCACCCTTTGGGCGGATCAGCCCCAGCATTTT. It is translated as CASTLWADQPQHF. Full variable domain (missing parts from reference TRBV28 and TRBJ1-5): DVKVTQSSRYLVKRTGEKVFLECVQDMDHENMFWYRQDPGLGLRLIYFSYDVKMKEKGDIPEGYSVSREKKERFSLILESASTNQTSMYLCASTLWADQPQHFGDGTRLSIL.

V usage is TRBV25-1 and J usage is TRBJ1-3; unclear D gene. Germline-derived CDR1 and CDR2 are MGHDK and SYGVNS. The CDR3 loop spans 13 amino acids. Trimming took off 6 bases at V and 4 bases at J, with 10 bases between the two ends. The CDR3 sequence is CASSSHGGNTIYF. The CDR3 nucleotides read TGTGCCAGCAGCTCCCACGGGGGAAACACCATATATTTT.

This chain joins TRBV2 and TRBJ2-3; 8 bases fit TRBD2. The V segment lost 6 bases and the J segment 5 bases; nucleotides outside the gene matches: 10. Germline lookup yields CDR1 SNHLY and CDR2 FYNNEI. The CDR3 contains 15 residues. The CDR3 spells CASSRTSGPGDTQYF. In DNA form, the CDR3 reads TGTGCCAGCAGCCGCACTAGCGGTCCCGGAGATACGCAGTATTTT.

The chain joins TRBV28 to TRBJ2-5; D might be TRBD1 or TRBD2, each matching 5 bases. Trimming took 4 bases from V and 12 from J, leaving 12 bases between them. The CDR3 length is 11 residues. CDR1 MDHEN and CDR2 SYDVKM come from the germline V gene. The CDR3 reads CASSSDGAKYF. CDR3 nucleotides: TGTGCCAGCAGTTCAGACGGGGCGAAGTACTTC.

In regard to this clone: Within the sample, other DNA sequences also encode this same CDR3. The chain employs TRBV7-3 and TRBJ2-3, with D possibly being TRBD2 (6 bases). CDR1 and CDR2 from the germline V gene are SGHTA and FQGTGA. The CDR3 length is 14 residues. Trimming shortened V by 5 bases and J by 1 base, and 10 bases separated the two germline ends. CDR3 region: CASSPTGGTDTQYF. CDR3 nucleotide sequence: TGTGCCAGCAGCCCCACGGGAGGCACAGATACGCAGTATTTT.